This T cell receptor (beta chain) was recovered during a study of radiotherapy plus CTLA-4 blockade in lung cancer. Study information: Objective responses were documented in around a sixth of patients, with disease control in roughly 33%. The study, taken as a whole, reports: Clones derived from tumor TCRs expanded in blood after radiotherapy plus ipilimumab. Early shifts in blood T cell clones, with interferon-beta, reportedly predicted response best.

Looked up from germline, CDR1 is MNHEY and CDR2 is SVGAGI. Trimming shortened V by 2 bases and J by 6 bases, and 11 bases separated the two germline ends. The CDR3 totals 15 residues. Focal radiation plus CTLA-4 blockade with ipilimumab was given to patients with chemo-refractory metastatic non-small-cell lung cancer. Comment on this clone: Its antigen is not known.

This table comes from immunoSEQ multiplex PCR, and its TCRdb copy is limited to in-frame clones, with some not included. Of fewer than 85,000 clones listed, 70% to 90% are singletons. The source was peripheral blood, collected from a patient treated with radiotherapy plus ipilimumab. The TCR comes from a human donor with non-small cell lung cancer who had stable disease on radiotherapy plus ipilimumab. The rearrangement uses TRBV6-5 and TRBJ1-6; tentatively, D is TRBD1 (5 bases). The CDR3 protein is CASSYEPGGNSPLHF. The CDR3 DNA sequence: TGTGCCAGCAGTTACGAGCCGGGGGGTAATTCACCCCTCCACTTT.